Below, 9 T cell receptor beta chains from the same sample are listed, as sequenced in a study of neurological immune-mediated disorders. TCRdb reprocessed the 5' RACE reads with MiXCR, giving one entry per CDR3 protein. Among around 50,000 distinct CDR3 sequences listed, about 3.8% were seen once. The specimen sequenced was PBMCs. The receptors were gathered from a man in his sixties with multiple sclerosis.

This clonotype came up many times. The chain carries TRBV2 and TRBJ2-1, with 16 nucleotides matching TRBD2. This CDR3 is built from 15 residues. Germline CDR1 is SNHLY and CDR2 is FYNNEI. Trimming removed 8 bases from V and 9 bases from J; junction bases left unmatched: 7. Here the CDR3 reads CASPGTSGRAPEQFF. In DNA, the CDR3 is TGTGCCAGCCCGGGGACTAGCGGGAGGGCCCCTGAGCAGTTCTTC.

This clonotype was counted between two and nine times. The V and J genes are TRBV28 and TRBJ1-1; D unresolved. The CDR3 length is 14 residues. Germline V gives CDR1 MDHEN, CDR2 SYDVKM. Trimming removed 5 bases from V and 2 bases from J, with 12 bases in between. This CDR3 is CASSPTPRNTEAFF. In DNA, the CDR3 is TGTGCCAGCAGTCCTACCCCACGAAACACTGAAGCTTTCTTT.

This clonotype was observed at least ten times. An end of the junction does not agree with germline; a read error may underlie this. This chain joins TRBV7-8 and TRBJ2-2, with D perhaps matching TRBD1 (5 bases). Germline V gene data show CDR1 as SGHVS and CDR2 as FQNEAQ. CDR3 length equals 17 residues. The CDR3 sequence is CASSLGLDSGNNGELFF. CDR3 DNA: TGTGCCAGCAGCTTAGGCCTGGATTCAGGGAACAACGGGGAGCTGTTTTTT.

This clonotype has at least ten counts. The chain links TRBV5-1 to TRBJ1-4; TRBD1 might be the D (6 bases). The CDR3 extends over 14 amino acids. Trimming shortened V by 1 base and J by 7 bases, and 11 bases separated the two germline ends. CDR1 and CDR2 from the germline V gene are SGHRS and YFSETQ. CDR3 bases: TGCGCCAGCAGCTTGATACAGGGTGGTGAAAAACTGTTTTTT. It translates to CASSLIQGGEKLFF.

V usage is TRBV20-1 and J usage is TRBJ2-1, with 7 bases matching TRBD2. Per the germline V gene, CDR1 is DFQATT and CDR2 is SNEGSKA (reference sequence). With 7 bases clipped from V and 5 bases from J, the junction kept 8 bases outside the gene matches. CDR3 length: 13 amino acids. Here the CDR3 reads CSVDSGYDNEQFF. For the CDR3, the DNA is TGCAGTGTCGATAGCGGGTATGACAATGAGCAGTTCTTC.

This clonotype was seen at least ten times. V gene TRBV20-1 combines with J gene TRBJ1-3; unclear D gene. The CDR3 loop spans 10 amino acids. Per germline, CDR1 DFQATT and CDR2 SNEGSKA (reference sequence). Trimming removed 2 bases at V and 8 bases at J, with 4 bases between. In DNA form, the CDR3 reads TGCAGTGCTAGACAGGACACCATATATTTT. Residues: CSARQDTIYF.

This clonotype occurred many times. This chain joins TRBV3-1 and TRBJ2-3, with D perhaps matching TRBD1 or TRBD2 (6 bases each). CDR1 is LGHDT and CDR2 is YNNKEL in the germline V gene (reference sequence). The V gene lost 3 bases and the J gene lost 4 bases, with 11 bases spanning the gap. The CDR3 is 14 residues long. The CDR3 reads CASSHRGGPDTQYF. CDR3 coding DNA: TGTGCCAGCAGCCATCGAGGGGGGCCAGATACGCAGTATTTT.

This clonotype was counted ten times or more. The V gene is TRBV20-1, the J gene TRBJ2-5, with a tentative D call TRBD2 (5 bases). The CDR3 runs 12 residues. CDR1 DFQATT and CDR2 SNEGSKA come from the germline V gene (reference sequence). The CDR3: CRLIAPQETQYF. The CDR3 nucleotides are TGCAGGCTTATAGCGCCACAAGAGACCCAGTACTTC.

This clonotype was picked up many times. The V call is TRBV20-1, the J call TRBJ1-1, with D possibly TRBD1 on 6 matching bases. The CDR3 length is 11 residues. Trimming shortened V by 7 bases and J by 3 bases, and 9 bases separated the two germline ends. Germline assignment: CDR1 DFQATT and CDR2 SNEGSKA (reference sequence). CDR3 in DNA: TGCAGTGTAGCAGGGGACACTGAAGCTTTCTTT. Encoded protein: CSVAGDTEAFF.